The T cell receptor (beta chain) under discussion was sequenced for a study of blood T cells in healthy people across ages. Findings and limits, study-wide: Measured against age, TCR beta diversity per million T cells decreased in a roughly linear manner.

CDR1 and CDR2 from the germline V gene are MNHEY and SMNVEV (reference sequence). Trimming at V came to 8 bases and at J to 2 bases, leaving 8 bases not matched to a gene. This CDR3 has 14 amino acids. For every donor, a draw yielded roughly 10 milliliters of peripheral blood. Per individual sample, total RNA of at least 6 micrograms was extracted. This clonotype was found a few times. What it binds is unknown. Through a sample-barcoded 5' primer and a J-beta primer mix, a second PCR was run for roughly 7 to 12 cycles. A 12-random-nucleotide template-switch adaptor tagged each cDNA molecule. TCRdb reanalysed the 5' RACE reads using MiXCR and keeps one entry per CDR3 protein. Among approximately 1,000,000 distinct CDR3 sequences, around two fifths were seen once, and the ten largest hold about an eighth.

The V call is TRBV27, the J call TRBJ1-2, with 7 nucleotides matching TRBD1. The sequencing input was blood. The origin of this receptor is a man in his late teens or twenties in good health. As DNA, the CDR3 is TGTGCCAGCGGAGCATACAGGGGCAACTATGGCTACACCTTC. Translating gives CASGAYRGNYGYTF.